Presented here are 11 T cell receptor beta chains from one specimen sequenced in a study of cytomegalovirus exposure and HLA in healthy donors (dated by TCRdb to the late 2010s). The library was built by means of the immunoSEQ multiplex PCR assay. TCRdb carries this immuneACCESS record with in-frame sequences only. Its versions omit some clonotypes, under half of them owing to an unresolved V gene in the studies checked, with the rest unexplained. In all, the sample holds 230,000 or so clones, and about 91% of those were seen once. The ten largest clones add up to 2.5% to 3.5% of the sample. The sequencing sample was made of PBMCs. These receptors were obtained from a woman aged 18-29 years in good health and CMV-seronegative.

The chain combines TRBV7-6 with TRBJ1-2; possible D gene TRBD1, 5 bases. V lost 5 bases, J lost 2 bases, and 12 bases lay in between. Germline V gene sequence: CDR1 SGHVS, CDR2 FNYEAQ. This CDR3 is built from 14 residues. CDR3 DNA: TGTGCCAGCAGCCCCGGGGCGGGGAACTATGGCTACACCTTC. This codes for CASSPGAGNYGYTF.

This chain links TRBV6-5 with TRBJ2-3; D remains unclear. Germline loops: CDR1 MNHEY, CDR2 SVGAGI. The CDR3 is 14 amino acids. Trimming removed 2 bases from V and 2 bases from J, with 8 bases in between. Here the CDR3 reads CASSYAESTDTQYF. Here the CDR3 DNA reads TGTGCCAGCAGTTACGCGGAGTCCACAGATACGCAGTATTTT.

In DNA, the CDR3 is TGCGCCAGCAGCTTGGTAGGGACTGAAAACTATGGCTACACCTTC. It encodes CASSLVGTENYGYTF. This rearrangement joins TRBV5-1 to TRBJ1-2, with D possibly matching TRBD1 (5 bases). Deletions cut 0 bases from V and 2 bases from J, with 11 bases between. The CDR3 has 15 amino acids. From germline, CDR1 is SGHRS and CDR2 YFSETQ.

The gene calls are TRBV11-2 and TRBJ2-1, with 8 bases that match TRBD2. The CDR3 length is 15 residues. The germline V gene encodes CDR1 SGHAT and CDR2 FQNNGV. With 4 bases clipped from V and 7 bases from J, the junction kept 9 bases outside the gene matches. The CDR3 protein is CASSSGTSIGNEQFF. DNA of the CDR3: TGTGCCAGCAGCTCCGGGACTAGTATAGGTAATGAGCAGTTCTTC.

The chain has TRBV5-1 and TRBJ1-1, with a tentative D call TRBD1 (6 bases). The CDR3 sequence is 15 residues long. CDR1 and CDR2 from the germline V gene are SGHRS and YFSETQ. V lost 3 bases, J lost 1 base, and 13 bases lay in between. The DNA for the CDR3 is TGCGCCAGCAGCTCCCAGCTGGACAGGAACACTGAAGCTTTCTTT. Encoded protein: CASSSQLDRNTEAFF. The full variable domain, with the rest looked up from reference TRBV5-1 and TRBJ1-1, is KAGVTQTPRYLIKTRGQQVTLSCSPISGHRSVSWYQQTPGQGLQFLFEYFSETQRNKGNFPGRFSGRQFSNSRSEMNVSTLELGDSALYLCASSSQLDRNTEAFFGQGTRLTVV.

CDR3 loop: CSVTGSTYEQYF. The CDR3 DNA reads as TGCAGCGTAACAGGGAGCACCTACGAGCAGTACTTC. The rearrangement uses TRBV29-1 and TRBJ2-7; D possibly corresponds to TRBD1 (6 bases). V lost 6 bases and J 2 bases, leaving 11 bases between the germline ends. The CDR3 is made up of 12 amino acids. From germline, CDR1 is SQVTM and CDR2 ANQGSEA.

In its sample, this clone was seen once. The chain combines TRBV4-1 with TRBJ2-7; TRBD1 is a possible D gene (5 bases). CDR3 length: 14 amino acids. With 6 bases removed from V and 6 bases from J, the gap between germline ends came to 18 bases. Germline CDR1 and CDR2: MGHRA and YSYEKL. The DNA for the CDR3 is TGCGCCAGCAGGCCTCGACAGATTGATCGCGAGCAGTACTTC. Translating it yields CASRPRQIDREQYF.

The chain links TRBV5-8 to TRBJ1-4, with TRBD1 identical over 8 bases. CDR3 length: 12 amino acids. Germline V gene data show CDR1 as SGHTS and CDR2 as YDEGEE. J lost 7 bases, V lost 10 bases, and 6 bases had no gene match. CDR3 sequence reads: CARGQGGEKLFF. The DNA for the CDR3 is TGTGCCCGTGGACAGGGTGGTGAAAAACTGTTTTTT.

The V gene is TRBV28, the J gene TRBJ1-5; TRBD1 aligns across 9 bases. CDR1 is MDHEN and CDR2 is SYDVKM in the germline V gene. This CDR3 spans 18 amino acids. After removal of 5 bases from V and 5 bases from J, the junction contained 16 bases not matched to a gene. The CDR3 nucleotides are TGTGCCAGCAGTCCTAACAGGGGGCAATTGACGTTCGATCAGCCCCAGCATTTT. This encodes CASSPNRGQLTFDQPQHF.

The V gene is TRBV7-2, the J gene TRBJ2-7; 7 bases agree with TRBD2. The trim removed 1 base at V and 4 bases at J, leaving 4 bases unmatched. The CDR3 consists of 14 residues. CDR1 and CDR2 from the germline V gene are SGHTA and FQGNSA. The CDR3 DNA reads as TGTGCCAGCAGCTTAGGGGGGGGAGGGTACGAGCAGTACTTC. It is translated as CASSLGGGGYEQYF.

This chain connects TRBV7-2 to TRBJ2-1; D is possibly TRBD2 (8 bases). Germline loops: CDR1 SGHTA, CDR2 FQGNSA. The CDR3 runs to 16 residues. V gave up 5 bases and J gave up 6 bases, with 20 bases separating them. The DNA for the CDR3 is TGTGCCAGCAGCAAGATTAGCGGGACAGTAACCAATGAGCAGTTCTTC. Protein product: CASSKISGTVTNEQFF.